A single sample gave rise to the 23 T cell receptor beta chains below, sequenced in a study of blood T cell repertoires in COVID-19. Data came from immunoSEQ multiplex PCR; TCRdb stores just in-frame clones and leaves some out. The sample holds more than 200,000 clones, about four fifths seen once. Sequencing was carried out using peripheral blood. These receptors originate from a woman aged 40 to 50 with active or convalescent COVID-19.

The J gene is TRBJ2-2, the V gene TRBV5-6; 8 bases align to TRBD1. Germline CDR1 reads SGHDT; CDR2 reads YYEEEE. CDR3 size: 17 residues. J gave up 1 base and V 4 bases, and 9 bases lay outside the gene matches. DNA for the CDR3: TGTGCCAGCAGCAGTTTTGGGACAGGAGGGAACACCGGGGAGCTGTTTTTT. Its translation: CASSSFGTGGNTGELFF.

In DNA, the CDR3 is TGTGCCAGCAGCCTTACCATCCAGAAAGAGACCCAGTACTTC. Its translation: CASSLTIQKETQYF. The chain couples TRBV14 to TRBJ2-5; D unresolved. This CDR3 region has 14 residues. Deletions cut 4 bases from V and 3 bases from J, with 12 bases between. Germline V CDR1 and CDR2: SGHDN, FVKESK.

The chain couples TRBV5-1 to TRBJ2-2; 7 bases map to TRBD2. CDR3 length: 14 residues. V dropped 5 bases and J dropped 1; count of bases not matched to a gene: 2. CDR1 is SGHRS and CDR2 is YFSETQ in the germline V gene. In DNA, the CDR3 is TGCGCCAGCAGTTCTAGCGGGAACACCGGGGAGCTGTTTTTT. It is translated as CASSSSGNTGELFF. Complete variable domain (other parts from reference TRBV5-1 and TRBJ2-2): KAGVTQTPRYLIKTRGQQVTLSCSPISGHRSVSWYQQTPGQGLQFLFEYFSETQRNKGNFPGRFSGRQFSNSRSEMNVSTLELGDSALYLCASSSSGNTGELFFGEGSRLTVL.

The chain carries TRBV7-9 and TRBJ1-5; no firm D call. CDR3 length: 15 residues. V was trimmed by 3 bases and J by 0 bases, leaving 9 bases between them. Per germline, CDR1 SEHNR and CDR2 FQNEAQ (reference sequence). The CDR3 DNA reads as TGTGCCAGCAGCTTCGCTGGTAGTAGCAATCAGCCCCAGCATTTT. Protein sequence: CASSFAGSSNQPQHF.

The chain has TRBV7-2 and TRBJ2-5, with 9 bases lining up with TRBD2. Germline trimming cut 1 base from V and 3 bases from J; bases unmatched to any gene: 6. This CDR3 region has 16 residues. Germline V gene sequence: CDR1 SGHTA, CDR2 FQGNSA. CDR3 sequence: CASSLGLLAGEETQYF. As DNA, the CDR3 is TGTGCCAGCAGCTTAGGGTTACTAGCGGGCGAAGAGACCCAGTACTTC.

This chain joins TRBV5-4 and TRBJ2-2; no clear D. Trimming removed 4 bases at V and 2 bases at J, with 12 bases between. CDR3 length: 15 amino acids. Germline values: CDR1 SGHNT, CDR2 YYREEE (reference sequence). CDR3 residues: CASSGTQENTGELFF. DNA of the CDR3: TGTGCCAGCAGCGGAACCCAGGAAAACACCGGGGAGCTGTTTTTT. The complete variable domain, with remaining parts taken from reference TRBV5-4 and TRBJ2-2, reads ETGVTQSPTHLIKTRGQQVTLRCSSQSGHNTVSWYQQALGQGPQFIFQYYREEENGRGNFPPRFSGLQFPNYSSELNVNALELDDSALYLCASSGTQENTGELFFGEGSRLTVL.

The rearrangement uses TRBV6-5 and TRBJ1-2; D is perhaps TRBD1 (6 bases). The germline V gene encodes CDR1 MNHEY and CDR2 SVGAGI. Trimming shortened V by 5 bases and J by 2 bases, and 12 bases separated the two germline ends. This CDR3 has 14 amino acids. CDR3 in DNA: TGTGCCAGCAGTACAGGGTTAGCCAACTATGGCTACACCTTC. This codes for CASSTGLANYGYTF.

The chain combines TRBV6-5 with TRBJ2-7; D gene uncertain. From germline, CDR1 is MNHEY and CDR2 SVGAGI. V lost 2 bases and J 5 bases, leaving 10 bases between the germline ends. CDR3 length equals 13 residues. DNA of the CDR3: TGTGCCAGCAGTTACGCCCGCCGGGACGAGCAGTACTTC. It is translated as CASSYARRDEQYF.

The rearrangement uses TRBV9 and TRBJ2-2; perhaps TRBD2 as D (6 bases). The V and J ends lost 0 bases and 5 bases respectively, with 8 bases between them. CDR1 is SGDLS and CDR2 is YYNGEE in the germline V gene. The CDR3 runs 14 residues. The CDR3 sequence: CASSVVAGTGELFF. The CDR3 DNA sequence: TGTGCCAGCAGCGTAGTGGCGGGGACCGGGGAGCTGTTTTTT.

This rearrangement joins TRBV5-8 to TRBJ2-7; 7 nucleotides match TRBD1. The CDR3 covers 17 residues. Germline trimming cut 1 base from V and 2 bases from J; bases unmatched to any gene: 12. The germline V gene has CDR1 SGHTS and CDR2 YDEGEE. The CDR3 DNA reads as TGTGCCAGCAGCTTGCAGCCTTGGACAGGTCTTGCCTACGAGCAGTACTTC. Translating it yields CASSLQPWTGLAYEQYF.

This clone is a singleton in its sample. In nucleotides, the CDR3 is TGTGCCAGCAGTTTGGACAGGCGGGAAAAACTGTTTTTT. As protein: CASSLDRREKLFF. The V and J genes are TRBV27 and TRBJ1-4; TRBD1 aligns across 7 bases. CDR1 and CDR2 from the germline V gene are MNHEY and SMNVEV (reference sequence). The V and J ends lost 3 bases and 8 bases, in that order; junction bases with no gene match: 3. This CDR3 region has 13 residues.

The chain combines TRBV11-3 with TRBJ2-1; 9 bases align to TRBD2. Germline CDR1 and CDR2: SGHNT and YENEEA. The CDR3 extends over 15 amino acids. Trimming removed 1 base from V and 9 bases from J; junction bases left unmatched: 7. The CDR3: CASSLVGGGAGEQFF. The DNA of the CDR3 is TGTGCCAGCAGCTTAGTTGGCGGGGGGGCCGGTGAGCAGTTCTTC.

Here the CDR3 DNA reads TGTGCCAGCAGTGGTGGACAGAACTATGGCTACACCTTC. Protein: CASSGGQNYGYTF. The chain is built from TRBV27 and TRBJ1-2; tentative D call: TRBD1 (6 bases). The CDR3 runs 13 residues. CDR1 MNHEY and CDR2 SMNVEV come from the germline V gene (reference sequence). V lost 5 bases and J lost 2, with 9 bases in between.

The chain employs TRBV4-3 and TRBJ2-1, with 8 positions matching TRBD2. The V and J ends lost 0 bases and 1 base, in that order; junction bases with no gene match: 8. Looked up from germline, CDR1 is LGHNA and CDR2 is YSLEER. The CDR3 contains 18 residues. This chain's CDR3 is CASSQDWRGATSYNEQFF. For the CDR3, the DNA is TGCGCCAGCAGCCAAGATTGGCGGGGGGCCACATCCTACAATGAGCAGTTCTTC.

The chain is built from TRBV20-1 and TRBJ1-5; a possible D gene is TRBD1 (6 bases). V shed 3 bases and J shed 7 bases, with 19 bases lying between them. CDR3 length: 15 amino acids. Germline CDR1 reads DFQATT; CDR2 reads SNEGSKA (reference sequence). The CDR3 loop reads CSASPSGRGAQPQHF. The CDR3 region has the DNA TGCAGTGCTAGTCCCTCGGGCAGGGGCGCCCAGCCCCAGCATTTT.

This rearrangement joins TRBV2 to TRBJ1-6; no definite D call. Per germline, CDR1 SNHLY and CDR2 FYNNEI. V was cut by 6 bases and J by 8 bases, with 20 bases left in between. The length of the CDR3 is 16 residues. CDR3 bases: TGTGCCAGCAGGATACAACCACGTAGAGGCCATTCACCCCTCCACTTT. Translating gives CASRIQPRRGHSPLHF.

The chain couples TRBV5-5 to TRBJ2-3; 8 nucleotides agree with TRBD2. This CDR3 comprises 14 residues. CDR1 is SGHKS, CDR2 YYEKEE, per germline (reference sequence). After removal of 5 bases from V and 3 bases from J, the junction contained 5 bases not matched to a gene. CDR3 amino acids: CASSATGGTDTQYF. The CDR3 DNA is TGTGCCAGCAGTGCGACGGGAGGGACAGATACGCAGTATTTT.

V is TRBV7-9 and J is TRBJ1-6; 7 bases match TRBD1. V lost 7 bases and J lost 2; bases outside the gene matches: 8. This CDR3 contains 16 residues. Germline loops: CDR1 SEHNR, CDR2 FQNEAQ (reference sequence). CDR3 amino acids: CASTGQAGPYNSPLHF. The CDR3 DNA reads as TGTGCCAGCACCGGACAGGCAGGTCCCTATAATTCACCCCTCCACTTT.

This chain uses TRBV20-1 with TRBJ1-1; the D gene is possibly TRBD1 (6 bases). The CDR3 spans 11 residues. CDR1 and CDR2 (germline): DFQATT, SNEGSKA (reference sequence). In DNA, the CDR3 is TGCAGGCCACAGGGAGGGACTGAAGCTTTCTTT. Translated, it gives CRPQGGTEAFF.

V gene TRBV12-5 combines with J gene TRBJ1-1, with D perhaps TRBD1 (6 bases). V was shortened by 5 bases and J by 1 base, with 17 bases between the two germline ends. This CDR3 is 16 amino acids long. Germline CDR1 reads LGHNT; CDR2 reads FRNRAP. CDR3 sequence (DNA): TGTGCTAGTGGTCCACAGGGTCTGGGAACGAACACTGAAGCTTTCTTT. Translated, it gives CASGPQGLGTNTEAFF.

The chain recombines TRBV24-1 with TRBJ1-2; 7 bases match TRBD1. This CDR3 spans 16 amino acids. The V and J ends lost 8 bases and 4 bases, in that order; junction bases with no gene match: 15. Germline V gives CDR1 KGHDR, CDR2 SFDVKD. CDR3 in amino acids: CATNGSGGGGRYGYTF. CDR3 DNA sequence: TGTGCCACCAATGGATCCGGAGGGGGCGGACGCTATGGCTACACCTTC.

The J gene is TRBJ1-1, the V gene TRBV19; no clear D gene. Germline CDR1 reads LNHDA; CDR2 reads SQIVND (reference sequence). Trimming stripped 5 bases from V and 0 bases from J, with 7 bases between. CDR3 length equals 13 residues. The CDR3, as DNA: TGTGCCAGTAGTGTCTTTTTGAACACTGAAGCTTTCTTT. Protein product: CASSVFLNTEAFF.

This chain links TRBV9 with TRBJ1-3; 7 bases are a match to TRBD1. Germline trimming cut 3 bases from V and 4 bases from J; bases unmatched to any gene: 10. Germline CDR1 and CDR2: SGDLS and YYNGEE. This CDR3 is 16 amino acids long. CDR3 coding DNA: TGTGCCAGCAGCGGAGCATCCGAGGGGGCAGGAAACACCATATATTTT. Translation gives CASSGASEGAGNTIYF.